The T cell receptor beta chain described here comes from a study of CD8+ T cells in alopecia areata. Study-wide results and caveats: With patients, TCR sharing proved less clear than in mice, a difference possibly related to HLA. Alopecia totalis/universalis scalp especially showed more expanded CD8+ clones than normal scalp. Resident alphabeta T cells of normal skin are also sequenced in scalp samples.

Sequencing used cDNA as its template, made by extracting RNA and reverse transcribing it. The method was immunoSEQ multiplex PCR; TCRdb's version includes in-frame clones alone and lacks a portion of them. This sample has roughly 4,200 clones, with more than 60% found just once. A remark on this clone: The antigen is unknown.

Sequencing input: skin. The clonotype comes from a human donor in good health.

CDR3 region: CASSPPGRMFSNYGYTF. The CDR3 DNA reads as TGTGCCAGCAGTCCACCGGGACGGATGTTCTCTAACTATGGCTACACCTTC. V and J are TRBV2 and TRBJ1-2; D possibly corresponds to TRBD1 (5 bases). V was pared by 5 bases and J by 0 bases, with 19 bases between. CDR1 is SNHLY, CDR2 FYNNEI, per germline. This CDR3 is 17 amino acids long.